The entry below gives a single TCR beta chain sequence along with its context. This clonotype was detected many times. The target of this receptor is not known. No much larger clone is present one base from it, and per-base qualities are unavailable. The data belong to a study of T cells in Graves' hyperthyroidism and ophthalmopathy (dated by TCRdb to between 2019 and 2020). Regarding the research as a whole: Peripheral blood was sampled at the time of initial diagnosis, prior to any treatment. The approximately 98 discovery patients were randomly divided into training and test sets at a 7:3 ratio. Prospective prediction of ophthalmopathy was tested in an independent validation cohort consisting of about 19 hyperthyroidism patients and more than 15 patients who later progressed to ophthalmopathy. Once sampling was done, hyperthyroidism patients were given methimazole at a starting dose of 30 mg daily, whereas ophthalmopathy patients were given high-dose intravenous methylprednisolone. To identify TCR V-J signatures that set the groups apart, the researchers used a discovery cohort of roughly 100 patients, made up of approximately 43 with Graves' ophthalmopathy and some 60 with stable Graves' hyperthyroidism. According to the paper, TCR Vbeta CDR3 sequencing was carried out on 135 peripheral blood samples, which came from about 45 ophthalmopathy, roughly 75 hyperthyroidism and about 17 progressor patients. Thyroid tissue and blood T-cell repertoires from more than 5 Graves' hyperthyroidism patients were also compared in the study. Overall study results and their limits: Blood samples also contained most of the expanded thyroid clonotypes (frequency above 0.001), which suggests that blood repertoires may reflect thyroid immune responses. In validation, the model predicted progression to ophthalmopathy with approximately 71% sensitivity and 72% to 75% specificity, a median of 6.5 months before onset. A 13 V-J signature model separated ophthalmopathy from stable hyperthyroidism, with about 88% sensitivity and around 84% specificity in cross-validation and 80%/75% in testing. No statistical method was used to fix the sample size in advance, and group allocation was not hidden from the investigators.

Trimming at the junction amounts to 0 bases on V and 6 bases on J, and the germline ends lie 10 bases apart. Its CDR3 holds 15 amino acids, cysteine through phenylalanine. Only the CDR3 portion is preserved as DNA: 45 bases, with reading frame beginning at the first base. The germline V gene (reference sequence) provides CDR1 SGHKS and CDR2 YYEKEE. The TCR beta CDR3 regions were amplified from the RNA transcripts. A first-round RT-PCR of the TCR CDR3 used the HTBI primer set with the Qiagen OneStep RT-PCR kit. A second multiplex PCR round built the libraries, followed by size selection and purification. Sequencing of the libraries was done on an Illumina HiSeq2000 using paired-end 100 bp reads. Under the source paper's analysis protocol: SOAPnuke was used to process the raw data, removing reads that contained adapters or uncalled bases, had a mean Phred below 15, or lacked an exact match to the constant primer or identifier. High-quality paired reads were merged with COPE v1.2.5, and unique nucleotide sequences were defined as clonotypes. MiTCR v1.1 was used to align the clonotypes against IMGT TRBV, TRBD and TRBJ reference segments. Only V-J combinations with frequency above 0.0001, covering about 99% of repertoires, were analysed. The TCS score was defined as F50 (clonal expansion) divided by E x V (chaos), with BLOSUM62-based TCRdist calculated between CDR3 peptides within each V-J. Welch's t-statistics and random forest reduced 450 to 600 V-J features to 13, which were used in a naive Bayes classifier (R e1071). TCRdb reprocessed the public reads (quality trimming at Q25 with fastp, clone calling with MiXCR) and kept in-frame beta chains. For every CDR3 protein sequence, its rows merge into one entry that carries the most common genes and DNA. TCRdb, not the authors, supplied the V and J calls. Across this sample there are hundreds of thousands of distinct CDR3 sequences, with under 15% seen only once. About 30% of the sample is held by the ten biggest clonotypes.

Stable Graves' hyperthyroidism was defined as the absence of progression to ophthalmopathy over 18 months of follow-up. Hyperthyroidism patients were newly diagnosed, with disease duration under 2 months, and aged 18 to 65 years. Exclusion was applied to patients with uncontrolled infections, other autoimmune diseases, pregnancy or lactation. Diagnoses relied on clinical symptoms, serum thyroxine and TRAb, thyroid ultrasound and orbital computed tomography. PBMCs were separated from approximately 9.9 ml of fresh peripheral blood using Ficoll-Paque density gradient centrifugation. Total RNA was extracted using Trizol reagent, and RNA quality was assessed on an Agilent 2100 Bioanalyzer.

The chain links TRBV5-5 with TRBJ2-6; the D gene assignment is ambiguous. This TCR was sampled from a woman in her thirties with Graves' hyperthyroidism. The sample comprised blood. The CDR3 reads as follows: CASSLDSIAANVLTF. In nucleotide form, the sequence is TGTGCCAGCAGCTTGGACAGCATAGCGGCCAACGTCCTGACTTTC.